Listed below are T cell receptor beta chains from one sample, sequenced in a study of blood T cell repertoires in COVID-19. TCRdb's table, derived via immunoSEQ multiplex PCR, lists solely in-frame clones and lacks some. The repertoire has 200,000 or so clones, 70% to 90% of them found once; the top ten carry 3% to 3.5%. Source material: peripheral blood. These receptors were collected from a man in his sixties with acute or convalescent COVID-19. The CDR3 runs from the conserved cysteine through the conserved F or W. A D gene is named only where the DNA matches it firmly. For some rows the clone size is stated as once, few or many, or as a class when expanded; others skip it.

d_call: -; j_call: TRBJ1-6; clone_size: -; v_call: TRBV28; cdr3_nt: TGTGCCAGCAGTTTGTTTAGGGGCCCCTATAATTCACCCCTCCACTTT; cdr3_aa: CASSLFRGPYNSPLHF
d_call: TRBD2; j_call: TRBJ2-2; clone_size: once; v_call: TRBV30; cdr3_nt: TGTGCCTGGAGCGGACTAGCGGGAGTCCACGGGGAGCTGTTTTTT; cdr3_aa: CAWSGLAGVHGELFF
d_call: TRBD1; j_call: TRBJ1-4; clone_size: -; v_call: TRBV15; cdr3_nt: TGTGCCACCAGCAGGTCTCGCGGGACAGTTTCTCTAAGGGATGAAAAACTGTTTTTT; cdr3_aa: CATSRSRGTVSLRDEKLFF
d_call: TRBD2; j_call: TRBJ2-2; clone_size: -; v_call: TRBV3-1/TRBV3-2; cdr3_nt: TGTGCCAGCAGCCAAGGGTCTAGCGGGAAAACCGGGGAGCTGTTTTTT; cdr3_aa: CASSQGSSGKTGELFF
d_call: TRBD2; j_call: TRBJ2-7; clone_size: -; v_call: TRBV19; cdr3_nt: TGTGCCAGTAGTCCGCGGACGGGGGGGGTTAGCTACGAGCAGTACTTC; cdr3_aa: CASSPRTGGVSYEQYF
d_call: TRBD1; j_call: TRBJ1-5; clone_size: -; v_call: TRBV28; cdr3_nt: TGTGCCAGCAGGGCCCGGACAGGACGGAATCAGCCCCAGCATTTT; cdr3_aa: CASRARTGRNQPQHF
d_call: -; j_call: TRBJ1-1; clone_size: once; v_call: TRBV5-8; cdr3_nt: TGTGCCAGCAGCTTGGTTTCGTGGCGGTCGGTGAACACTGAAGCTTTCTTT; cdr3_aa: CASSLVSWRSVNTEAFF
d_call: -; j_call: TRBJ2-1; clone_size: few; v_call: TRBV12-5; cdr3_nt: TGTGCTAGTGGTTTGAGCCTAGACCCCTACAATGAGCAGTTCTTC; cdr3_aa: CASGLSLDPYNEQFF
d_call: TRBD2; j_call: TRBJ2-3; clone_size: -; v_call: TRBV7-6; cdr3_nt: TGTGCCAGCAGCTTAAGGTCCGCTAGCGGGAGATTTTCGGCGGCAGATACGCAGTATTTT; cdr3_aa: CASSLRSASGRFSAADTQYF
d_call: TRBD2; j_call: TRBJ2-1; clone_size: once; v_call: TRBV12-3/TRBV12-4; cdr3_nt: TGTGCCAGCAGTCCCGGACTAGATGAGCAGTTCTTC; cdr3_aa: CASSPGLDEQFF
d_call: TRBD1; j_call: TRBJ2-7; clone_size: -; v_call: TRBV29-1; cdr3_nt: TGCAGCGCCACAAGCCGGGACAGCTTCTACGAGCAGTACTTC; cdr3_aa: CSATSRDSFYEQYF
d_call: TRBD2; j_call: TRBJ2-5; clone_size: -; v_call: TRBV27; cdr3_nt: TGTGCCAGCAGTTTCCTGGGAGCGGGAGGACAAGAGACCCAGTACTTC; cdr3_aa: CASSFLGAGGQETQYF
d_call: -; j_call: TRBJ2-7; clone_size: -; v_call: TRBV27; cdr3_nt: TGTGCCAGCAGTTCAACGACAGGCTTTACCTACGAGCAGTACTTC; cdr3_aa: CASSSTTGFTYEQYF
d_call: TRBD2; j_call: TRBJ2-5; clone_size: -; v_call: TRBV28; cdr3_nt: TGTGCCAGCACCCGGGGGGGCAAGGAGACCCAGTACTTC; cdr3_aa: CASTRGGKETQYF
d_call: -; j_call: TRBJ2-7; clone_size: once; v_call: TRBV5-1; cdr3_nt: TGCGCCAGCAGCCCCCGGGGAAGGGAAGACGACGAGCAGTACTTC; cdr3_aa: CASSPRGREDDEQYF